This T cell receptor (beta chain) was identified during a study of shared clonotypes between healthy human individuals. Germline V gene sequence: CDR1 LNHNV, CDR2 YYDKDF (reference sequence). The CDR3 has 14 amino acids. Trimming took 0 bases from V and 5 from J, leaving 7 bases between them. Subsets obtained from CD4+ cells comprised CD45RA+ naive and CD45RA-negative memory cells. Some clones are missing from TCRdb's copy, which holds only in-frame ones; the method was immunoSEQ multiplex PCR. The sample has just under 350,000 clones; over 70% are singletons. The sample taken for sequencing was memory CD4+ T cells sorted from blood. Described subset: CD45RA-negative fraction. This receptor was taken from a man between 25 and 39 years old in good health. The rearrangement links TRBV15 to TRBJ2-2; no clear D. CDR3 bases: TGTGCCACCAGCAGAGATAGGGTGACCGGGGAGCTGTTTTTT. This sequence encodes CATSRDRVTGELFF. The complete variable domain, with remaining parts taken from reference TRBV15 and TRBJ2-2, reads DAMVIQNPRYQVTQFGKPVTLSCSQTLNHNVMYWYQQKSSQAPKLLFHYYDKDFNNEADTPDNFQSRRPNTSFCFLDIRSPGLGDTAMYLCATSRDRVTGELFFGEGSRLTVL.